The TCR beta chain described here comes from a study of cytomegalovirus exposure and HLA in healthy donors. Whole-study context: It was reported in a later analysis that the same platform had been used for the 120 validation repertoires as for the 666 first-cohort repertoires.

Study results and caveats: Some public TCRs appeared in many individuals, while most sequences were rare. As confirmed in vitro, a few CMV-associated chains were specific for CMV antigens.

About this clone itself: Its specificity is unknown.

V shed 4 bases and J shed 4 bases, with 5 bases lying between them. The V gene's germline CDR1 is SNHLY and CDR2 FYNNEI. This CDR3 is 12 amino acids long. Here immunoSEQ multiplex PCR was the method, and the copy in TCRdb shows in-frame clones only, minus some. The sample records 190,000 or so clones, around 84% being singletons. Sequenced input: PBMCs. This rearrangement joins TRBV2 to TRBJ2-1; D call uncertain. The sequence derives from a woman in her twenties or thirties in good health and CMV-seropositive. In DNA form, the CDR3 reads TGTGCCAGCAGTGCCGCGTACAATGAGCAGTTCTTC. Encoded protein: CASSAAYNEQFF.